This passage covers 20 T cell receptor beta chains from one sample sequenced in a study of T cell responses to AZD1222 COVID-19 vaccine. Some clones are missing from TCRdb's copy, which holds only in-frame ones; the method was immunoSEQ multiplex PCR. The table shows roughly 170,000 clones, with about 89% occurring only once. Sample: peripheral blood, taken on day 0 of AZD1222 vaccination. These TCRs come from an adult in good health.

The V call is TRBV7-2, the J call TRBJ1-1, with D hard to call. Germline CDR1 is SGHTA and CDR2 is FQGNSA. This CDR3 has 14 residues. V shed 6 bases and J shed 6 bases, with 17 bases lying between them. The chain's CDR3 is CASSLSKGTPEAFF. The CDR3 DNA follows: TGTGCCAGCAGTCTCTCAAAAGGCACCCCTGAAGCTTTCTTT. Supplemented by reference TRBV7-2 and TRBJ1-1, the full variable domain reads GAGVSQSPSNKVTEKGKDVELRCDPISGHTALYWYRQSLGQGLEFLIYFQGNSAPDKSGLPSDRFSAERTGGSVSTLTIQRTQQEDSAVYLCASSLSKGTPEAFFGQGTRLTVV.

The chain has TRBV3-1 (or the pseudogene TRBV3-2) and TRBJ2-7; the D is unclear. The V end lost 5 bases, the J end lost 0 bases, and 11 bases lay between the germline ends. The germline CDR1 and CDR2 sequences are LGHDT and YNNKEL (reference sequence). CDR3 length: 14 residues. CDR3 region: CASSYGLTSYEQYF. CDR3 in DNA: TGTGCCAGCAGCTACGGGCTAACCTCCTACGAGCAGTACTTC.

The CDR3 coding sequence is TGTGCCAGCAGTTACCGGGACCTAGGCGGCTACACCTTC. Translation gives CASSYRDLGGYTF. The chain links TRBV6-5 to TRBJ1-2; a possible D gene is TRBD1 (5 bases). In germline, CDR1 is MNHEY, CDR2 SVGAGI. There are 13 residues in the CDR3. With 2 bases removed from V and 8 bases from J, the gap between germline ends came to 12 bases.

The rearrangement links TRBV7-2 to TRBJ1-3; D is undetermined. This CDR3 comprises 15 residues. Germline V gene data show CDR1 as SGHTA and CDR2 as FQGNSA. V dropped 1 base and J dropped 0 bases, with 7 bases sitting between them. The CDR3 sequence: CASSLVGHSGNTIYF. CDR3 coding DNA: TGTGCCAGCAGCTTAGTTGGCCACTCTGGAAACACCATATATTTT.

The V and J genes are TRBV7-2 and TRBJ2-3; D not resolved. Germline V gene lookup returns CDR1 SGHTA and CDR2 FQGNSA. The V gene lost 1 base and the J gene lost 3 bases, with 5 bases spanning the gap. The CDR3 runs 13 residues. In DNA form, the CDR3 reads TGTGCCAGCAGCTTAGACAGAACAGATACGCAGTATTTT. Translating gives CASSLDRTDTQYF.

V gene TRBV5-4 combines with J gene TRBJ1-1; D is ambiguous. The CDR3 totals 14 residues. The V and J ends lost 2 bases and 4 bases respectively, with 12 bases between them. Germline values: CDR1 SGHNT, CDR2 YYREEE (reference sequence). The CDR3 here is CASSLLRSLTEAFF. The CDR3 region has the DNA TGTGCCAGCAGCTTATTAAGAAGCCTCACTGAAGCTTTCTTT.

The chain has TRBV6-2 or TRBV6-3 and TRBJ2-3; 9 bases fit TRBD2. CDR3 length equals 18 residues. The germline CDR1 and CDR2 sequences are MNHEY and SVGEGT. The J segment lost 4 bases and the V segment lost 5 bases, leaving 16 bases of the junction unmatched. Here the CDR3 DNA reads TGTGCCAGCAGTACCGATCCGGGACTAGCTGCTAGCGCAGATACGCAGTATTTT. It codes for CASSTDPGLAASADTQYF.

V is TRBV4-3 and J is TRBJ1-3, with D perhaps matching TRBD1 (5 bases). Germline V CDR1 and CDR2: LGHNA, YSLEER. CDR3 length: 18 amino acids. V lost 2 bases and J lost 0, with 17 bases in between. The CDR3 reads CASSQLAPGASSGNTIYF. CDR3 coding DNA: TGCGCCAGCAGCCAACTCGCCCCCGGGGCCTCCTCTGGAAACACCATATATTTT.

V usage is TRBV5-5 and J usage is TRBJ2-1; 9 bases are shared with TRBD2. The CDR3 is made up of 16 amino acids. CDR1 is SGHKS and CDR2 is YYEKEE in the germline V gene (reference sequence). Trimming took 1 base from V and 2 from J; bases not matched to a gene: 4. The DNA for the CDR3 is TGTGCCAGCAGCTTGTCTCCTAGCGGGGCCTACAATGAGCAGTTCTTC. Translated, it gives CASSLSPSGAYNEQFF.

This clone was detected once. V usage is TRBV2 and J usage is TRBJ2-3; TRBD1 or TRBD2 may be the D gene (6 bases each). The V end was cut by 4 bases, the J end by 1 base, with 15 bases between. The CDR3 length is 16 residues. Germline-derived CDR1 and CDR2 are SNHLY and FYNNEI. Here the CDR3 DNA reads TGTGCCAGCAGTGTTACAGTGGGGGGCGGCACAGATACGCAGTATTTT. Its translation: CASSVTVGGGTDTQYF.

This clone was recorded only once. The chain has TRBV24-1 and TRBJ2-7; TRBD1 agrees at 9 bases. The trim removed 3 bases at V and 4 bases at J, leaving 6 bases unmatched. This CDR3 region has 15 residues. Germline CDR1 and CDR2: KGHDR and SFDVKD. CDR3 protein: CATSDPGQGRYEQYF. The CDR3 coding sequence is TGTGCCACCAGTGATCCGGGACAGGGTAGATACGAGCAGTACTTC.

The chain employs TRBV7-2 and TRBJ1-3, with 7 bases lining up with TRBD1. The J segment lost 1 base and the V segment lost 5 bases, leaving 11 bases of the junction unmatched. Germline loops: CDR1 SGHTA, CDR2 FQGNSA. The CDR3 is 17 residues long. The DNA for the CDR3 is TGTGCCAGCAGCACTACCGGGACAGCAATATCTGGAAACACCATATATTTT. It encodes CASSTTGTAISGNTIYF.

V is TRBV5-1 and J is TRBJ2-4, with 11 bases lining up with TRBD2. The CDR3 is 14 residues long. The V and J ends lost 0 bases and 8 bases, in that order; junction bases with no gene match: 1. CDR1 and CDR2 from the germline V gene are SGHRS and YFSETQ. The CDR3 protein is CASSLEGLADIQYF. CDR3 coding DNA: TGCGCCAGCAGCTTGGAGGGACTAGCGGACATTCAGTACTTC.

This chain uses TRBV10-2 with TRBJ2-3; no definite D call. Between the trimmed V and J ends, which lost 4 bases and 2 bases, there was a span of 1 base. From germline, CDR1 is WSHSY and CDR2 SAAADI. CDR3 size: 11 residues. The CDR3 here is CASSATDTQYF. In DNA form, the CDR3 reads TGCGCCAGCAGTGCCACAGATACGCAGTATTTT.

The rearrangement links TRBV10-3 to TRBJ2-1; D perhaps matches TRBD1 (5 bases). With 10 bases removed from V and 4 bases from J, the gap between germline ends came to 11 bases. CDR1 ENHRY and CDR2 SYGVKD come from the germline V gene. This CDR3 comprises 12 residues. The CDR3 sequence: CASTTVYNEQFF. DNA for the CDR3: TGTGCCAGTACGACAGTTTACAATGAGCAGTTCTTC.

The sample holds one count of this clone. The chain carries TRBV3-1 (or the pseudogene TRBV3-2) and TRBJ1-3; D possibly corresponds to TRBD1 (5 bases). The germline gives CDR1 LGHDT, CDR2 YNNKEL (reference sequence). This CDR3 region has 16 residues. With 4 bases removed from V and 2 bases from J, the gap between germline ends came to 15 bases. The CDR3 region is CASSPGTDYTGNTIYF. The CDR3 DNA reads TGTGCCAGCAGCCCCGGGACGGATTATACTGGAAACACCATATATTTT.

The J gene is TRBJ2-5, the V gene TRBV13; D is ambiguous. The CDR3 consists of 15 residues. V was pared by 5 bases and J by 4 bases, with 17 bases between. Germline V gene lookup returns CDR1 PRHDT and CDR2 FYEKMQ (reference sequence). CDR3 sequence: CASSPRATVGETQYF. CDR3 in DNA: TGTGCCAGCAGCCCCCGGGCCACAGTTGGAGAGACCCAGTACTTC.

The chain recombines TRBV19 with TRBJ1-5; D is possibly TRBD1 (5 bases). The CDR3 loop spans 15 amino acids. Between the trimmed V and J ends, which lost 3 bases and 2 bases, there was a span of 11 bases. Germline CDR1 and CDR2: LNHDA and SQIVND (reference sequence). CDR3 coding DNA: TGTGCCAGTAGTATTGGTGGAGGGGGCAATCAGCCCCAGCATTTT. It translates to CASSIGGGGNQPQHF.

The chain has TRBV5-6 and TRBJ2-1; possible D gene TRBD1, 6 bases. The CDR3 runs to 15 residues. Germline CDR1 reads SGHDT; CDR2 reads YYEEEE. The ends were cut back, 2 bases at V and 4 bases at J, with 13 bases in the middle. CDR3 sequence: CASSFRQVPYNEQFF. CDR3 bases: TGTGCCAGCAGCTTCCGACAGGTTCCTTACAATGAGCAGTTCTTC.

On this clone: Distinct nucleotide sequences in the sample also encode this CDR3. The chain uses TRBV6-1 and TRBJ1-4; D gene ambiguous. The CDR3 has 16 amino acids. V lost 0 bases and J lost 0, with 8 bases in between. In germline, CDR1 is MNHNS, CDR2 SASEGT. The CDR3 region is CASSEAGLATNEKLFF. The CDR3 DNA is TGTGCCAGCAGTGAAGCGGGCCTTGCAACTAATGAAAAACTGTTTTTT.